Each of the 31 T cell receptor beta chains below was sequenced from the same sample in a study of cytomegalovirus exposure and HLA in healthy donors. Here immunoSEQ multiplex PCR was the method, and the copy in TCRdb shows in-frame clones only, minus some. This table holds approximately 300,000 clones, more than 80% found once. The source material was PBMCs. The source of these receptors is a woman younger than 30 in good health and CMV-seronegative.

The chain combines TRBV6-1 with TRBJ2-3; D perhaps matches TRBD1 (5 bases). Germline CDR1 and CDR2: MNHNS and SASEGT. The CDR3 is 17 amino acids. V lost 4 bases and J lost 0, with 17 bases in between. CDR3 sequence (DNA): TGTGCCAGCAGTGCGGATTTTAGACAGTATAGCACAGATACGCAGTATTTT. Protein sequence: CASSADFRQYSTDTQYF.

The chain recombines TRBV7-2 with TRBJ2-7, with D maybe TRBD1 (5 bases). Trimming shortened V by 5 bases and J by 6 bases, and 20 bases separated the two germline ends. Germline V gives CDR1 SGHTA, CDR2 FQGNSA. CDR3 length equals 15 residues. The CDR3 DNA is TGTGCCAGCAGCGGGCAGGGTGCCTCTCTACGCGAGCAGTACTTC. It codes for CASSGQGASLREQYF.

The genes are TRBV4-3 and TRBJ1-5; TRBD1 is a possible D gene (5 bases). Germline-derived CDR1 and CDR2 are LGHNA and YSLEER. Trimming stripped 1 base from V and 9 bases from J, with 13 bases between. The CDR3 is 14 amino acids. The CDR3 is CASSQGSAGGPQHF. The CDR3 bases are TGCGCCAGCAGCCAAGGGTCAGCCGGGGGGCCCCAGCATTTT.

The CDR3 spells CASSLDRGRNEQYF. As DNA, the CDR3 is TGTGCCAGCAGTTTAGACAGGGGTAGGAACGAGCAGTACTTC. The chain carries TRBV27 and TRBJ2-7; 8 bases are shared with TRBD1. Germline V lookup: CDR1 MNHEY, CDR2 SMNVEV (reference sequence). The CDR3 sequence is 14 residues long. The ends lost 2 bases at V and 5 bases at J; junction bases unmatched: 5.

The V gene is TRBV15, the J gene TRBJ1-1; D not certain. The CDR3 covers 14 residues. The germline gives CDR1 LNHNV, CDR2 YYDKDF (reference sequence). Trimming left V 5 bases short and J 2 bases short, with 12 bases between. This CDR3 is CATSEPHLNTEAFF. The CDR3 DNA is TGTGCCACCAGCGAACCCCATCTAAACACTGAAGCTTTCTTT.

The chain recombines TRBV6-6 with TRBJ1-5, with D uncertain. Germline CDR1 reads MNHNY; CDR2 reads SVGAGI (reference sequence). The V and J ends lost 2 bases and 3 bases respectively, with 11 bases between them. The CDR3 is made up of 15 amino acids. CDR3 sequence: CASSYSTQLNQPQHF. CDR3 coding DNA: TGTGCCAGCAGTTACAGCACGCAACTCAATCAGCCCCAGCATTTT.

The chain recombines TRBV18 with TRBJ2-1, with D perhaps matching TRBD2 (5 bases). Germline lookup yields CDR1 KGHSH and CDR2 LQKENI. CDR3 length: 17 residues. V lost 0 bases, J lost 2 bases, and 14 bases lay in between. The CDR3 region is CASSPPRQATTYNEQFF. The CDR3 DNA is TGTGCCAGCTCACCACCGAGGCAGGCGACTACCTACAATGAGCAGTTCTTC.

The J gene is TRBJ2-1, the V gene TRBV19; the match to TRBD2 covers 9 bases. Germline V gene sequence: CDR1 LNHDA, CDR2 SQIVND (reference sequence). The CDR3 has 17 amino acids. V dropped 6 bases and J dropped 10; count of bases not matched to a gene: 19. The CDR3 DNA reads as TGTGCCAGTAGGGCCAGGGAGGGTCGCGGGAGGGCCAGGGAGCAGTTCTTC. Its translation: CASRAREGRGRAREQFF.

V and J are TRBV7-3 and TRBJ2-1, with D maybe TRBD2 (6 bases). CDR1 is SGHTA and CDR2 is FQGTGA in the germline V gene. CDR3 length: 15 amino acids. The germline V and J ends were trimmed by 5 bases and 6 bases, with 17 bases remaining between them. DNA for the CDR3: TGTGCCAGCAGCAACGACGGGGGTCCCTTCAATGAGCAGTTCTTC. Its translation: CASSNDGGPFNEQFF.

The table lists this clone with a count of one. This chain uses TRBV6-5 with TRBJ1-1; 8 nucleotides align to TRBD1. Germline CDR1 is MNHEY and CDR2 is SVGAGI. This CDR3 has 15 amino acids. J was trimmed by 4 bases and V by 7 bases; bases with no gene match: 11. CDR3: CASTHPDRAGTEAFF. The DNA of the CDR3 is TGTGCCAGCACCCACCCGGACAGGGCAGGCACTGAAGCTTTCTTT.

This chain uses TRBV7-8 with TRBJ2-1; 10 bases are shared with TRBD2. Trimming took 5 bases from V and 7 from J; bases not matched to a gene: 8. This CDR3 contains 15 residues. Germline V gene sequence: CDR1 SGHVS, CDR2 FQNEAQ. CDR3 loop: CASSQGSGRLNEQFF. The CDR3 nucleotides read TGTGCCAGCAGCCAGGGTAGCGGGAGGTTGAATGAGCAGTTCTTC.

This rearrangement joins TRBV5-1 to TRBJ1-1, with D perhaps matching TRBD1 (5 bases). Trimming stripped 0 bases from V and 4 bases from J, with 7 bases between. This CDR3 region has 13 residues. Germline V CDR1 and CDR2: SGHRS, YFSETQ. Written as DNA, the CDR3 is TGCGCCAGCAGCTTGGGGGGCAGCACTGAAGCTTTCTTT. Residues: CASSLGGSTEAFF.

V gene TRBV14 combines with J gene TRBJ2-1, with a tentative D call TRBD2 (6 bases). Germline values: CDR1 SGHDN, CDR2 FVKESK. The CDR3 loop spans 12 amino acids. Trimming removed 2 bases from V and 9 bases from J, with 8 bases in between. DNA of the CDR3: TGTGCCAGCAGCCAACTAGCGCTTGAGCAGTTCTTC. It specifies CASSQLALEQFF. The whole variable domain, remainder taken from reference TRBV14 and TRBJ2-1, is EAGVTQFPSHSVIEKGQTVTLRCDPISGHDNLYWYRRVMGKEIKFLLHFVKESKQDESGMPNNRFLAERTGGTYSTLKVQPAELEDSGVYFCASSQLALEQFFGPGTRLTVL.

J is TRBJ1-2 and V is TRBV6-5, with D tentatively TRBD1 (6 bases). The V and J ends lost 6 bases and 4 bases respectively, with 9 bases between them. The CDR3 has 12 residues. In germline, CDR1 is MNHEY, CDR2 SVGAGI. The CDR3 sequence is CASRGQTYGYTF. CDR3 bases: TGTGCCAGCAGAGGACAGACCTATGGCTACACCTTC.

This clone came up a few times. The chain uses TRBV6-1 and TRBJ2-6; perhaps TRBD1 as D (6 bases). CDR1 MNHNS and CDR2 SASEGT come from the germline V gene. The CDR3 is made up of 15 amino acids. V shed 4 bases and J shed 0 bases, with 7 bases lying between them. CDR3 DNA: TGTGCCAGCAGTGTGGACAGCTCTGGGGCCAACGTCCTGACTTTC. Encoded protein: CASSVDSSGANVLTF.

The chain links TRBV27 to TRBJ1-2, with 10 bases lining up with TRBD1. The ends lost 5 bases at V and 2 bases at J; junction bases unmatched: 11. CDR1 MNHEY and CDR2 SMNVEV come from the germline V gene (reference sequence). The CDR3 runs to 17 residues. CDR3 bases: TGTGCCAGCAGTCCAGAGCTAAGGACAGGGGGGAACTATGGCTACACCTTC. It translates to CASSPELRTGGNYGYTF.

The CDR3 is CASSKLAVDTQYF. The CDR3, as DNA: TGTGCCAGCAGTAAACTAGCGGTAGATACGCAGTATTTT. V gene TRBV11-2 combines with J gene TRBJ2-3; 8 nucleotides match TRBD2. Losses at the gene ends were 6 bases for V and 5 bases for J; bases not matched to a gene: 4. The CDR3 consists of 13 residues. Germline V gives CDR1 SGHAT, CDR2 FQNNGV.

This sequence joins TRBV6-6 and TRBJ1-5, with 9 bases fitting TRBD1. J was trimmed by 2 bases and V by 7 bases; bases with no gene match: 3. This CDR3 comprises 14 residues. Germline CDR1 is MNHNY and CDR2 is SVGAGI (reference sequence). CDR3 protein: CASNRGPGNQPQHF. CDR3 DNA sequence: TGTGCCAGCAACAGGGGGCCCGGCAATCAGCCCCAGCATTTT.

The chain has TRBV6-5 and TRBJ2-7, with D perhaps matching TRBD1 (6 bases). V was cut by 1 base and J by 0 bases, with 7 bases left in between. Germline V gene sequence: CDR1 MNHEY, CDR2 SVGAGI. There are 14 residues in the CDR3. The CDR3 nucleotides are TGTGCCAGCAGTTACTGGGACAACTCCTACGAGCAGTACTTC. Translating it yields CASSYWDNSYEQYF.

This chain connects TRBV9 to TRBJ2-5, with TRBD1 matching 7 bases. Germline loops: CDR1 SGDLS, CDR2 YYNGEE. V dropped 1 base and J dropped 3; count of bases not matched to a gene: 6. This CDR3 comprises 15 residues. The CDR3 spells CASSVHWTGEETQYF. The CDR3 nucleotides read TGTGCCAGCAGCGTACACTGGACAGGTGAAGAGACCCAGTACTTC.

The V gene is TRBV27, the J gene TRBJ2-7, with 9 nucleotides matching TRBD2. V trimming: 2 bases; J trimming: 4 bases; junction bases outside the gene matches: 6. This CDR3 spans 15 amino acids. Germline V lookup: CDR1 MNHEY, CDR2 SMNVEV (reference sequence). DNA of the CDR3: TGTGCCAGCAGTTTAGGGCTAGCGGGAAGATACGAGCAGTACTTC. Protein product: CASSLGLAGRYEQYF.

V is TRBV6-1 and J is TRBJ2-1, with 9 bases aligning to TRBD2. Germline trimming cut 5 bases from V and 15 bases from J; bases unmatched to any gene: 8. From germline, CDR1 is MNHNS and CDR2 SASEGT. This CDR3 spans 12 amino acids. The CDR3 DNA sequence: TGTGCCAGCAGTCTAGCGGGGCCGACGGGGTTCTTC. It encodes CASSLAGPTGFF.

CDR3 DNA: TGCGCCAGCAGCCAAGTATCCGGGGGAGCCGAAGCTTTCTTT. It specifies CASSQVSGGAEAFF. The chain carries TRBV4-3 and TRBJ1-1; tentative D call: TRBD1 (5 bases). The CDR3 extends over 14 amino acids. Between the trimmed V and J ends, which lost 1 base and 8 bases, there was a span of 14 bases. Germline V gene sequence: CDR1 LGHNA, CDR2 YSLEER.

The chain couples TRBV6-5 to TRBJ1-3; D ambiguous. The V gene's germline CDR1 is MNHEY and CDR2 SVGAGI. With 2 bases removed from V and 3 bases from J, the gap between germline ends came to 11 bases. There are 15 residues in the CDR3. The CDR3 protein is CASSYTIELGNTIYF. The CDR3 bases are TGTGCCAGCAGTTACACCATTGAACTTGGAAACACCATATATTTT.

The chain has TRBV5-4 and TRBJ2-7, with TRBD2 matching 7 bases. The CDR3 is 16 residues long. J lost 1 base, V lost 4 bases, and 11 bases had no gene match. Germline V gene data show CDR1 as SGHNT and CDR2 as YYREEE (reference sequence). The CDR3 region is CASSPSIRGSSYEQYF. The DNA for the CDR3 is TGTGCCAGCAGCCCCTCCATTCGCGGGAGTTCCTACGAGCAGTACTTC.

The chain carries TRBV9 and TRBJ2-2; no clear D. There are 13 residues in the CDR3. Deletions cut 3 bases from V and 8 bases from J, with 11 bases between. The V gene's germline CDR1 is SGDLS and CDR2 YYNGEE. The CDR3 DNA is TGTGCCAGCAGCGCCGATCGGTCAGGGGAGCTGTTTTTT. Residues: CASSADRSGELFF. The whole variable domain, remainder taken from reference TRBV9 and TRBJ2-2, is DSGVTQTPKHLITATGQRVTLRCSPRSGDLSVYWYQQSLDQGLQFLIQYYNGEERAKGNILERFSAQQFPDLHSELNLSSLELGDSALYFCASSADRSGELFFGEGSRLTVL.

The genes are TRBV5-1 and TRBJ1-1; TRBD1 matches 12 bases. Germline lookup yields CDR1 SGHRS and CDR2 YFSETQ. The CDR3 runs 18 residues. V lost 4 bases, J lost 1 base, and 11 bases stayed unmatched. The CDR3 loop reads CASSLLRGQGAKNTEAFF. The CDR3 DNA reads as TGCGCCAGCAGCCTACTCCGGGGACAGGGGGCTAAGAACACTGAAGCTTTCTTT.

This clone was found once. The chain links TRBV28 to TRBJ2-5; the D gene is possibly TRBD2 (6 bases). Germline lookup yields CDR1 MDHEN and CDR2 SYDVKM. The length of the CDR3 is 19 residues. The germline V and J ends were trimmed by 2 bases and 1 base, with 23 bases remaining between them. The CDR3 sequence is CASSLTSPRGGLPQETQYF. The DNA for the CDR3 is TGTGCCAGCAGTTTAACCTCCCCCCGTGGGGGACTGCCCCAAGAGACCCAGTACTTC. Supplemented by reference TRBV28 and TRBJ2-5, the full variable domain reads DVKVTQSSRYLVKRTGEKVFLECVQDMDHENMFWYRQDPGLGLRLIYFSYDVKMKEKGDIPEGYSVSREKKERFSLILESASTNQTSMYLCASSLTSPRGGLPQETQYFGPGTRLLVL.

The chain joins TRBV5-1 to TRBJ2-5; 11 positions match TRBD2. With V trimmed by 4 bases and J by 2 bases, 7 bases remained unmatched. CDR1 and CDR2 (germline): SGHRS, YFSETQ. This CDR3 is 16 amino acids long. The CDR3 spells CASSVIAGGPQETQYF. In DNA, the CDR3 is TGCGCCAGCAGCGTGATAGCGGGAGGGCCTCAAGAGACCCAGTACTTC.

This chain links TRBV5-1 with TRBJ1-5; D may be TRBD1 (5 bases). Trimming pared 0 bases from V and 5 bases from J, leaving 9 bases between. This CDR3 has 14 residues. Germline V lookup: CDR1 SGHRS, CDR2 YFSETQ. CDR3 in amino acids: CASSLAGGDQPQHF. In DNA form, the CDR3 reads TGCGCCAGCAGCTTGGCCGGGGGGGATCAGCCCCAGCATTTT.

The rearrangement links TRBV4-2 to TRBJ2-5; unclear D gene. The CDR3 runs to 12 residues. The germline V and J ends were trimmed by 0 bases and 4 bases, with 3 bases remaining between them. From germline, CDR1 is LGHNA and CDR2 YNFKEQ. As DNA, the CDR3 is TGTGCCAGCAGCCAAGATAGAGAGACCCAGTACTTC. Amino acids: CASSQDRETQYF.